These 12 T cell receptor beta chains came from one sample sequenced in a study of shared clonotypes between healthy human individuals. Only in-frame clones appear in the TCRdb table, and some are missing; sequencing was by immunoSEQ multiplex PCR. Here the sample spans some 700,000 clones, 90% being singletons. Sequencing was carried out using memory CD8+ T cells from PBMCs. The subset was: CD45RO+ cells pooled with CCR7-negative TemRA cells. These TCRs come from a young man in good health. Some clones in this sample may be carry-over from other donors' samples.

The chain is built from TRBV4-3 and TRBJ2-5; 12 bases align to TRBD2. The V segment lost 0 bases and the J segment 4 bases; nucleotides outside the gene matches: 3. Germline V gene lookup returns CDR1 LGHNA and CDR2 YSLEER. The CDR3 runs 16 residues. In DNA, the CDR3 is TGCGCCAGCAGCCAAGAGCGACTAGCGGGAGCAGAGACCCAGTACTTC. This translates into CASSQERLAGAETQYF.

The chain has TRBV27 and TRBJ2-7; D may be TRBD2 (5 bases). Trimming took off 6 bases at V and 3 bases at J, with 18 bases between the two ends. This CDR3 is 15 amino acids long. Germline V gene sequence: CDR1 MNHEY, CDR2 SMNVEV (reference sequence). The CDR3 is CASSHLKAGGYEQYF. The CDR3 region has the DNA TGTGCCAGCAGCCATCTCAAGGCAGGAGGCTACGAGCAGTACTTC.

This rearrangement joins TRBV27 to TRBJ2-3; 7 nucleotides line up with TRBD1. The germline gives CDR1 MNHEY, CDR2 SMNVEV (reference sequence). The length of the CDR3 is 16 residues. V trimming: 4 bases; J trimming: 1 base; junction bases outside the gene matches: 8. This chain's CDR3 is CASSSFDRVRTDTQYF. CDR3 DNA: TGTGCCAGCAGTTCATTTGACAGGGTGCGCACAGATACGCAGTATTTT.

J is TRBJ2-1 and V is TRBV7-9, with TRBD2 as a possible D gene (5 bases). Germline CDR1 and CDR2: SEHNR and FQNEAQ (reference sequence). V was clipped by 5 bases and J by 9 bases, with 14 bases between them. This CDR3 has 13 amino acids. The CDR3 DNA reads as TGTGCCAGCAGCCAACTAGTAACCGGTGAGCAGTTCTTC. Protein product: CASSQLVTGEQFF.

V gene TRBV27 combines with J gene TRBJ2-7; D unresolved. The CDR3 totals 15 residues. Germline values: CDR1 MNHEY, CDR2 SMNVEV (reference sequence). V lost 3 bases and J 3 bases, leaving 15 bases between the germline ends. Here the CDR3 reads CASSFWPASRYEQYF. For the CDR3, the DNA is TGTGCCAGCAGTTTTTGGCCGGCCAGTCGCTACGAGCAGTACTTC.

This clone was detected only once. The chain joins TRBV27 to TRBJ2-1; maybe TRBD1 (6 bases). This CDR3 is 18 amino acids long. V lost 5 bases to trimming and J lost 3 bases, with 23 bases between them. CDR1 and CDR2 (germline): MNHEY, SMNVEV (reference sequence). The CDR3 protein is CASSRPRPQGPLYNEQFF. CDR3 bases: TGTGCCAGCAGTCGCCCCCGGCCACAGGGCCCCCTCTACAATGAGCAGTTCTTC.

The V call is TRBV29-1, the J call TRBJ1-2, with D perhaps matching TRBD1 (6 bases). Germline CDR1 is SQVTM and CDR2 is ANQGSEA. V was trimmed by 4 bases and J by 5 bases, leaving 8 bases between them. CDR3 length: 11 amino acids. The CDR3 here is CSVGGGYGYTF. The CDR3 coding sequence is TGCAGCGTTGGAGGGGGGTATGGCTACACCTTC.

This chain uses TRBV5-6 with TRBJ2-3; 10 positions match TRBD2. Trimming at V came to 0 bases and at J to 0 bases, leaving 7 bases not matched to a gene. CDR1 and CDR2 from the germline V gene are SGHDT and YYEEEE. This CDR3 has 18 residues. CDR3 amino acids: CASSLGSGRAFSTDTQYF. For the CDR3, the DNA is TGTGCCAGCAGCTTGGGCAGCGGGAGGGCCTTTAGCACAGATACGCAGTATTTT.

This chain joins TRBV9 and TRBJ2-7; 10 bases map to TRBD2. Germline V CDR1 and CDR2: SGDLS, YYNGEE. The V and J ends lost 8 bases and 4 bases, in that order; junction bases with no gene match: 9. This CDR3 region has 14 residues. CDR3 nucleotides: TGTGCCAGTACTAGCGGGGTGGGAGGTTACGAGCAGTACTTC. It codes for CASTSGVGGYEQYF.

Here the CDR3 reads CATSSAGTGGPEQYF. CDR3 sequence (DNA): TGTGCCACCAGCAGTGCCGGGACAGGGGGTCCCGAGCAGTACTTC. This sequence joins TRBV15 and TRBJ2-7, with 11 bases lining up with TRBD1. The CDR3 contains 15 residues. Unmatched junction bases numbered 7, after V lost 3 bases and J lost 6 bases. Germline values: CDR1 LNHNV, CDR2 YYDKDF (reference sequence).

V usage is TRBV9 and J usage is TRBJ2-7; 8 bases match TRBD2. The CDR3 totals 14 residues. With V trimmed by 4 bases and J by 2 bases, 5 bases remained unmatched. CDR1 and CDR2 (germline): SGDLS, YYNGEE. CDR3 region: CASSPREGAYEQYF. In nucleotides, the CDR3 is TGTGCCAGCAGCCCTCGGGAGGGGGCCTACGAGCAGTACTTC.

Written as DNA, the CDR3 is TGTGCCAGCAGTCTTGGGGGACAGGGTTACGAGCAGTACTTC. Translated, it gives CASSLGGQGYEQYF. The chain links TRBV6-5 to TRBJ2-7, with 9 nucleotides matching TRBD1. The CDR3 has 14 amino acids. Germline V lookup: CDR1 MNHEY, CDR2 SVGAGI. J was trimmed by 4 bases and V by 5 bases; bases with no gene match: 6.